This is a list of T cell receptor beta chains from one sample in a study of blood T cell repertoires in COVID-19. Measured with immunoSEQ multiplex PCR; TCRdb has only the in-frame clones, and not every one. The data hold more than 45,000 clones, with 78% observed a single time. The source material was peripheral blood. Receptor source: a human donor in a cohort sampled during active COVID-19. Each CDR3 is given with its conserved first and last residue. Fields, in order: clone size, J gene, D gene, V gene, CDR3 protein, CDR3 DNA. The D gene is left open where the match is weak. Not all rows give a size; the values are once, few, many and, for expanded clones, a class.

clone_size: .
j_call: TRBJ2-7
d_call: .
v_call: TRBV7-8
cdr3_aa: CASSHTGRSYEQYF
cdr3_nt: TGTGCCAGCAGTCATACAGGGCGCTCCTACGAGCAGTACTTC

clone_size: .
j_call: TRBJ2-7
d_call: TRBD2
v_call: TRBV5-4
cdr3_aa: CASSQGWGGSSYEQYF
cdr3_nt: TGTGCCAGCAGCCAAGGTTGGGGCGGGAGCTCCTACGAGCAGTACTTC

clone_size: .
j_call: TRBJ2-3
d_call: TRBD2
v_call: TRBV2
cdr3_aa: CASSTLAGGGSTDTQYF
cdr3_nt: TGTGCCAGCAGTACCCTAGCGGGAGGCGGGAGCACAGATACGCAGTATTTT

clone_size: .
j_call: TRBJ2-7
d_call: TRBD2
v_call: TRBV19
cdr3_aa: CASSIRGTSSYEQYF
cdr3_nt: TGTGCCAGTAGTATTCGTGGGACTAGCTCCTACGAGCAGTACTTC

clone_size: .
j_call: TRBJ2-3
d_call: TRBD2
v_call: TRBV5-1
cdr3_aa: CASSGRGFPTDTQYF
cdr3_nt: TGCGCCAGCAGCGGGAGGGGTTTTCCCACAGATACGCAGTATTTT

clone_size: .
j_call: TRBJ1-6
d_call: .
v_call: TRBV2
cdr3_aa: CASNTDRAYNSPLHF
cdr3_nt: TGTGCCAGCAATACCGACAGAGCCTATAATTCACCCCTCCACTTT

clone_size: .
j_call: TRBJ1-1
d_call: .
v_call: TRBV29-1
cdr3_aa: CSVKLQGKSTEAFF
cdr3_nt: TGCAGCGTGAAATTACAGGGAAAGTCCACTGAAGCTTTCTTT

clone_size: .
j_call: TRBJ1-5
d_call: .
v_call: TRBV2
cdr3_aa: CASSEGRGNQPQHF
cdr3_nt: TGTGCCAGCAGTGAAGGCAGGGGCAATCAGCCCCAGCATTTT

clone_size: .
j_call: TRBJ1-2
d_call: TRBD1
v_call: TRBV9
cdr3_aa: CASSSQQGADGYTF
cdr3_nt: TGTGCCAGCAGCTCGCAACAGGGGGCCGATGGCTACACCTTC

clone_size: .
j_call: TRBJ2-7
d_call: TRBD1
v_call: TRBV9
cdr3_aa: CASSLVGTGIHEQYF
cdr3_nt: TGTGCCAGCAGCCTAGTAGGGACAGGGATCCACGAGCAGTACTTC

clone_size: .
j_call: TRBJ2-7
d_call: .
v_call: TRBV7-9
cdr3_aa: CASSHGTHRVYEQYF
cdr3_nt: TGTGCCAGCAGCCACGGGACTCACCGAGTCTACGAGCAGTACTTC

clone_size: once
j_call: TRBJ1-5
d_call: TRBD1
v_call: TRBV4-3
cdr3_aa: CASSRGQGQPQHF
cdr3_nt: TGCGCCAGCAGCCGCGGACAGGGTCAGCCCCAGCATTTT

clone_size: .
j_call: TRBJ2-7
d_call: .
v_call: TRBV7-2
cdr3_aa: CASSLVVSGYVNEQYF
cdr3_nt: TGTGCCAGCAGCTTAGTGGTTTCAGGGTATGTCAACGAGCAGTACTTC

clone_size: .
j_call: TRBJ1-2
d_call: .
v_call: TRBV18
cdr3_aa: CASSGLYGYTF
cdr3_nt: TGTGCCAGCTCAGGGCTCTATGGCTACACCTTC

clone_size: .
j_call: TRBJ2-5
d_call: .
v_call: TRBV7-9
cdr3_aa: CASSLAVLSTQYF
cdr3_nt: TGTGCCAGCAGCTTAGCGGTCCTATCCACCCAGTACTTC

clone_size: .
j_call: TRBJ2-7
d_call: TRBD1
v_call: TRBV9
cdr3_aa: CASSARQGALPHEQYF
cdr3_nt: TGTGCCAGCAGCGCTAGACAGGGGGCGCTTCCCCACGAGCAGTACTTC